This T cell receptor (beta chain) was retrieved from a study of blood T cells in healthy people across ages. Germline V gene lookup returns CDR1 SGHTA and CDR2 FQGNSA. The CDR3 is 15 residues long. Trimming left V 3 bases short and J 0 bases short, with 11 bases between. Alongside a J-beta primer mix, a sample-barcoded 5' primer served in a second PCR lasting about 7 to 11 cycles. MiXCR, run by TCRdb on the 5' RACE reads, gives a single entry per CDR3 protein. The table records over a million distinct CDR3 sequences, 35% to 45% of them present only once. Sequencing input: blood. This clonotype was sampled from a woman aged 18 to 35 in good health. The chain has TRBV7-2 and TRBJ1-1; no definite D call. The CDR3 region has the DNA TGTGCCAGCAGCTTCTCCGGCAGAATGAACACTGAAGCTTTCTTT. This gives the protein CASSFSGRMNTEAFF.